A selection of T cell receptor beta chains follows, all from one sample in a study of human T cells and chemical hapten exposure. TCRdb reprocessed the RACE reads with MiXCR, giving one entry per CDR3 protein. The repertoire has fewer than 500,000 distinct CDR3 sequences, roughly 4.8% of them found once; the top ten carry 2% to 2.5%. The sequences come from whole blood, collected in connection with sensitization to the hapten diphenylcyclopropenone (DPC). The receptors were sampled from a woman aged 45 to 65 with alopecia areata. Some clones in this sample may be carry-over from other donors' samples. Each CDR3 is given with its conserved first and last residue. Each record gives: clone size, J gene, D gene, V gene, CDR3 protein, CDR3 DNA. D genes are given only for firm matches. A row's size may be missing; if present it is once, few, many or a size class.

NA,TRBJ2-1,TRBD1,TRBV13,CASSWTGPEQFF,TGTGCCAGCAGCTGGACAGGGCCTGAGCAGTTCTTC
many,TRBJ2-3,NA,TRBV9,CASSPDLWGDTQYF,TGTGCCAGCAGCCCGGACTTATGGGGGGATACGCAGTATTTT
NA,TRBJ2-1,NA,TRBV6-5,CASSYVGADEQFF,TGTGCCAGCAGTTACGTGGGGGCTGATGAGCAGTTCTTC
many,TRBJ2-3,NA,TRBV28,CASSLDRRYTQYF,TGTGCCAGCAGTTTAGATAGGCGGTATACGCAGTATTTT
few,TRBJ2-7,TRBD1,TRBV6-5,CASSGQGAREQYF,TGTGCCAGCAGTGGACAGGGGGCTCGCGAGCAGTACTTC
many,TRBJ1-1,TRBD1,TRBV6-6,CASSRDSPNTEAFF,TGTGCCAGCAGCAGGGACAGCCCCAACACTGAAGCTTTCTTT
few,TRBJ2-7,NA,TRBV5-1,CASSSLARDEQYF,TGCGCCAGCAGCTCCCTAGCTCGGGACGAGCAGTACTTC
NA,TRBJ2-7,NA,TRBV12-3/TRBV12-4,CASSLMGVYEQYF,TGTGCCAGCAGTTTAATGGGGGTCTACGAGCAGTACTTC
NA,TRBJ2-3,NA,TRBV2,CASSEMGVISDTQYF,TGTGCCAGCAGTGAGATGGGGGTTATCTCAGATACGCAGTATTTT
few,TRBJ2-1,NA,TRBV12-3/TRBV12-4,CASSLIGPRNEQFF,TGTGCCAGCAGTTTAATAGGTCCCCGCAATGAGCAGTTCTTC
many,TRBJ2-1,NA,TRBV6-1,CASSAVGAYNEQFF,TGTGCCAGCAGTGCTGTGGGCGCCTACAATGAGCAGTTCTTC
NA,TRBJ1-2,NA,TRBV7-2,CASSSPPGGYTF,TGTGCCAGCAGCTCGCCCCCGGGCGGCTACACCTTC
many,TRBJ2-1,TRBD2,TRBV20-1,CSAPGLAEHNEQFF,TGCAGTGCTCCGGGACTAGCGGAGCACAATGAGCAGTTCTTC
few,TRBJ1-1,NA,TRBV29-1,CSVEVRALNTEAFF,TGCAGCGTTGAAGTAAGAGCCTTGAACACTGAAGCTTTCTTT
many,TRBJ2-1,TRBD2,TRBV7-2,CASSLLSRTSGSYNEQFF,TGTGCCAGCAGCTTATTGTCCCGGACTAGCGGGTCCTACAATGAGCAGTTCTTC
many,TRBJ2-5,NA,TRBV29-1,CSVPLEETQYF,TGCAGCGTCCCCCTTGAAGAGACCCAGTACTTC
many,TRBJ1-1,TRBD1,TRBV29-1,CAAGRANMWGQDMNTEAFF,TGCGCCGCCGGCCGCGCCAACATGTGGGGACAGGACATGAACACTGAAGCTTTCTTT
few,TRBJ1-2,TRBD1,TRBV28,CASSSGQGANGYTF,TGTGCCAGCAGTTCGGGACAGGGGGCAAATGGCTACACCTTC
many,TRBJ2-7,NA,TRBV5-1,CASSQGQPYEQYF,TGCGCCAGCAGCCAAGGACAACCCTACGAGCAGTACTTC
many,TRBJ2-6,NA,TRBV27,CATRRLSGANVLTF,TGTGCCACCAGACGGTTATCTGGGGCCAACGTCCTGACTTTC
many,TRBJ1-5,NA,TRBV15,CATSSAQGYQPQHF,TGTGCCACCAGCAGTGCTCAGGGATATCAGCCCCAGCATTTT
few,TRBJ2-1,NA,TRBV7-2,CASSLESNEQFF,TGTGCCAGCAGCTTAGAGAGTAATGAGCAGTTCTTC
NA,TRBJ1-2,NA,TRBV11-2,CASSPIARASNYGYTF,TGTGCCAGCAGCCCCATCGCTAGGGCCTCTAACTATGGCTACACCTTC
many,TRBJ2-4,NA,TRBV20-1,CSARGYGKNIQYF,TGCAGTGCTAGAGGGTATGGCAAAAACATTCAGTACTTC
many,TRBJ2-7,NA,TRBV20-1,CSASFHSYEQYF,TGCAGTGCTAGTTTCCACTCCTACGAGCAGTACTTC
NA,TRBJ1-1,TRBD1,TRBV10-2,CASSDLQGDEAFF,TGCGCCAGCAGTGACCTACAGGGGGATGAAGCTTTCTTT
NA,TRBJ2-3,NA,TRBV29-1,CSVLTGTDTQYF,TGCAGCGTTCTCACAGGGACGGATACGCAGTATTTT
many,TRBJ1-5,TRBD1,TRBV20-1,CSASGTGKQPQHF,TGCAGTGCTAGTGGGACAGGGAAACAGCCCCAGCATTTT
many,TRBJ1-4,TRBD1,TRBV7-2,CASSSDRGPEKLFF,TGTGCCAGCAGCTCCGACAGGGGGCCTGAAAAACTGTTTTTT
few,TRBJ2-3,TRBD2,TRBV30,CAWSVLGTSGTTDTQYF,TGTGCCTGGAGCGTCCTTGGGACTAGCGGGACCACAGATACGCAGTATTTT
NA,TRBJ2-1,NA,TRBV7-2,CASSYNRRDLQFF,TGTGCCAGCAGTTATAATAGGAGGGATTTGCAGTTCTTC
few,TRBJ1-5,TRBD1,TRBV5-1,CASRDRDGQPQHF,TGCGCCAGCAGGGACAGGGATGGCCAGCCCCAGCATTTT
many,TRBJ1-4,NA,TRBV10-3,CAISETPATNEKLFF,TGTGCCATCAGTGAGACACCAGCAACTAATGAAAAACTGTTTTTT
few,TRBJ1-2,NA,TRBV6-2/TRBV6-3,CASSLTNGYTF,TGTGCCAGCAGTCTAACAAATGGCTACACCTTC
NA,TRBJ1-2,NA,TRBV4-2,CASSQVSGGYGYTF,TGTGCCAGCAGCCAAGTTTCAGGAGGCTATGGCTACACCTTC
NA,TRBJ1-2,TRBD1,TRBV6-5,CASSYTGVPYGYTF,TGTGCCAGCAGTTACACAGGGGTTCCCTATGGCTACACCTTC
NA,TRBJ1-5,NA,TRBV7-8,CASSLSSTDLQPQHF,TGTGCCAGCAGCCTGTCATCCACAGACCTTCAGCCCCAGCATTTT
many,TRBJ2-1,TRBD2,TRBV12-3/TRBV12-4,CASSFTSGRPQEQFF,TGTGCCAGCAGTTTTACAAGCGGGAGGCCCCAGGAGCAGTTCTTC
many,TRBJ2-2,NA,TRBV12-3/TRBV12-4,CASSFPWGTDTGELFF,TGTGCCAGCAGTTTCCCTTGGGGGACGGACACCGGGGAGCTGTTTTTT
many,TRBJ2-7,TRBD2,TRBV20-1,CSASGLAGGTREQYF,TGCAGTGCTAGTGGACTAGCGGGGGGGACGCGCGAGCAGTACTTC
few,TRBJ2-1,NA,TRBV9,CASSVEQGEQFF,TGTGCCAGCAGCGTAGAACAGGGTGAGCAGTTCTTC
many,TRBJ1-5,NA,TRBV7-2,CASSLGEVQPQHF,TGTGCCAGCAGCTTAGGGGAGGTTCAGCCCCAGCATTTT
few,TRBJ2-7,TRBD2,TRBV13,CASSFESRATSGSYEQYF,TGTGCCAGCAGCTTCGAATCCAGGGCGACTAGCGGGAGTTACGAGCAGTACTTC
NA,TRBJ2-1,TRBD1,TRBV7-8,CASSPRQGTDYNEQFF,TGTGCCAGCAGCCCCCGACAGGGAACCGACTACAATGAGCAGTTCTTC
NA,TRBJ1-1,NA,TRBV6-1,CASRFAGPYTEAFF,TGTGCCAGCAGGTTTGCAGGGCCATACACTGAAGCTTTCTTT
many,TRBJ2-7,NA,TRBV27,CASSWAGTYEQYF,TGTGCCAGCAGTTGGGCAGGAACGTACGAGCAGTACTTC
few,TRBJ2-1,TRBD2,TRBV6-2/TRBV6-3,CASSHGLAGGDNEQFF,TGTGCCAGCAGTCACGGACTAGCGGGAGGCGACAATGAGCAGTTCTTC
NA,TRBJ1-6,NA,TRBV12-3/TRBV12-4,CASSEGVYNSPLHF,TGTGCCAGCAGCGAAGGGGTCTATAATTCACCCCTCCACTTT